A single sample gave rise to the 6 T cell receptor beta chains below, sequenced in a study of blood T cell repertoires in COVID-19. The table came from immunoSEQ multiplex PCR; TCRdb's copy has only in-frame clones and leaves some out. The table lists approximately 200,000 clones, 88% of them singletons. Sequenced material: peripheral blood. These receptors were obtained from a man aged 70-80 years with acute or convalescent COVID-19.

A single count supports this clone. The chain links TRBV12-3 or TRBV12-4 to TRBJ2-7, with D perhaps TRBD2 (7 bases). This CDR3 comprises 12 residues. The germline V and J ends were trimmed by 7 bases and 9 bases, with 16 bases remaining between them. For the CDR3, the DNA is TGTGCCAGCACCCCGGGGGGCCGGGGGCAGTACTTC. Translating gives CASTPGGRGQYF.

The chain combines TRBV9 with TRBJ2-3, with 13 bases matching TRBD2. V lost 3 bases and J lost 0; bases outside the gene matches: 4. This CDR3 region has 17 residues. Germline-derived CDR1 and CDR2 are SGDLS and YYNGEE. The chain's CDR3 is CASSAGTSGTSTDTQYF. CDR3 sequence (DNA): TGTGCCAGCAGCGCCGGGACTAGCGGGACTAGCACAGATACGCAGTATTTT.

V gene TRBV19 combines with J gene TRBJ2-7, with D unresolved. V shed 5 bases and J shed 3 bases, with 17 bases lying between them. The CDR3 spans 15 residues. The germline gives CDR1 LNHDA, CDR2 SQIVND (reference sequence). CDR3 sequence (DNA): TGTGCCAGTAGTTCCGCCGGGTCATACGACTACGAGCAGTACTTC. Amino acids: CASSSAGSYDYEQYF. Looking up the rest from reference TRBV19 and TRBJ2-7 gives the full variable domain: DGGITQSPKYLFRKEGQNVTLSCEQNLNHDAMYWYRQDPGQGLRLIYYSQIVNDFQKGDIAEGYSVSREKKESFPLTVTSAQKNPTAFYLCASSSAGSYDYEQYFGPGTRLTVT.

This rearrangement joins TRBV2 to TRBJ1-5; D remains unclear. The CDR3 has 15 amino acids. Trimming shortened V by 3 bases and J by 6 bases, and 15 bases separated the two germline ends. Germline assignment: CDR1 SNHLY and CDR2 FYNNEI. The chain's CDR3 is CASSERTRGIQPQHF. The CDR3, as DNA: TGTGCCAGCAGTGAGCGGACTCGAGGGATTCAGCCCCAGCATTTT.

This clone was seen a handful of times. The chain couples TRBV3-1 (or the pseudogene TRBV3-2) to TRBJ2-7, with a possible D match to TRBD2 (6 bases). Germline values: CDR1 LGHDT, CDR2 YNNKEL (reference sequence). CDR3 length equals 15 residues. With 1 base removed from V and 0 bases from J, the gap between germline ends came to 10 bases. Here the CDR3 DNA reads TGTGCCAGCAGCCAAGGGACTATCCGCTCCTACGAGCAGTACTTC. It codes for CASSQGTIRSYEQYF.

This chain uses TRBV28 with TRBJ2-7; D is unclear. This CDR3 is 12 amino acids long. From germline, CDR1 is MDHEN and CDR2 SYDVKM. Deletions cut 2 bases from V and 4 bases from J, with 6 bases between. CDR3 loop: CASSLAKYEQYF. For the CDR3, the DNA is TGTGCCAGCAGTTTAGCGAAGTACGAGCAGTACTTC.